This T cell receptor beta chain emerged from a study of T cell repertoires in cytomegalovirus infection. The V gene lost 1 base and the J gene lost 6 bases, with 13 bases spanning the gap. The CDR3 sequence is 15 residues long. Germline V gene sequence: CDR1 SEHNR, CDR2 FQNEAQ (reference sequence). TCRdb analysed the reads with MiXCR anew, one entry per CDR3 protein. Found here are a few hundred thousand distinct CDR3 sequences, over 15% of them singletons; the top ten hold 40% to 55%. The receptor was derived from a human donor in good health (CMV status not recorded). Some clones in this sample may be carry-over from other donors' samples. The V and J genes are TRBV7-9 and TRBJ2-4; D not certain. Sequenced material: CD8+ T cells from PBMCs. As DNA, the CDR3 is TGTGCCAGCAGCTTAGGACCCGGAAATGGAAACATTCAGTACTTC. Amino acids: CASSLGPGNGNIQYF.